A selection of T cell receptor beta chains follows, all from one sample in a study of identical twins. Each CDR3 protein gets one entry after TCRdb re-called the 5' RACE reads with MiXCR. The table records fewer than 500,000 distinct CDR3 sequences, roughly 24% of them present only once. These data were likewise used in another study, on T cells expressing NK-cell markers.

Sequencing was done on a sample of CD4+ T cells sorted from blood. These receptors were taken from a woman aged 18-29 years in good health. CDR3s include the opening cysteine and the closing phenylalanine or tryptophan. A D gene is named only where the DNA matches it firmly. Where a row states a size, it is once, few, many or the class of an expanded clone; other rows omit it.

V: TRBV5-1
size: few
J: TRBJ1-1
D: -
length: 14
DNA: TGCGCCAGCAGAAAAGGGTTTACGAACACTGAAGCTTTCTTT
CDR3: CASRKGFTNTEAFF

V: TRBV11-3
size: -
J: TRBJ2-2
D: -
length: 14
DNA: TGTGCCAGCACTCGGGGGCCTAACACCGGGGAGCTGTTTTTT
CDR3: CASTRGPNTGELFF

V: TRBV6-5
size: few
J: TRBJ1-2
D: -
length: 12
DNA: TGTGCCAGCAGTTCCGGCAAATATGGCTACACCTTC
CDR3: CASSSGKYGYTF

V: TRBV5-6
size: -
J: TRBJ2-5
D: -
length: 13
DNA: TGTGCCAGCAGCTCCCATAACTTAGGGACCCAGTACTTC
CDR3: CASSSHNLGTQYF

V: TRBV9
size: few
J: TRBJ2-7
D: TRBD2
length: 15
DNA: TGTGCCAGCAGCGGATCCGGGACTACTCGCTACGAGCAGTACTTC
CDR3: CASSGSGTTRYEQYF

V: TRBV18
size: -
J: TRBJ2-3
D: TRBD1
length: 14
DNA: TGTGCCAGCTCAGAGGACAGGGGCACAGATACGCAGTATTTT
CDR3: CASSEDRGTDTQYF

V: TRBV12-3/TRBV12-4
size: -
J: TRBJ2-1
D: -
length: 13
DNA: TGTGCCAGCAATTTCGGGAACTACAATGAGCAGTTCTTC
CDR3: CASNFGNYNEQFF

V: TRBV7-9
size: -
J: TRBJ1-1
D: -
length: 16
DNA: TGTGCCAGCAGCCTACTTCTAGGAGGGGGAATCACTGAAGCTTTCTTT
CDR3: CASSLLLGGGITEAFF

V: TRBV9
size: -
J: TRBJ2-3
D: TRBD2
length: 16
DNA: TGTGCCAGCAGCGCCCGGCTAGCGGGGGTGGCAGATACGCAGTATTTT
CDR3: CASSARLAGVADTQYF

V: TRBV12-3/TRBV12-4
size: few
J: TRBJ2-2
D: -
length: 17
DNA: TGTGCCAGCAGTTCCGGCCAAGCTACCAGGGGCACCGGGGAGCTGTTTTTT
CDR3: CASSSGQATRGTGELFF

V: TRBV5-5
size: -
J: TRBJ2-7
D: -
length: 14
DNA: TGTGCCAGCAGCCGCGGACTCCCCTCCTACGAGCAGTACTTC
CDR3: CASSRGLPSYEQYF

V: TRBV10-3
size: -
J: TRBJ2-3
D: TRBD2
length: 16
DNA: TGTGCCACAAAAGGGAGTAGCGGGAGGGCCTTAGATACGCAGTATTTT
CDR3: CATKGSSGRALDTQYF

V: TRBV5-1
size: many
J: TRBJ2-1
D: TRBD2
length: 16
DNA: TGCGCCAGCCGAGCGGGGGCCCTTCGCTCCTACAATGAGCAGTTCTTC
CDR3: CASRAGALRSYNEQFF

V: TRBV12-3/TRBV12-4
size: few
J: TRBJ2-1
D: -
length: 13
DNA: TGTGCCAGCAGTCCGGACTCCGGCAATGAGCAGTTCTTC
CDR3: CASSPDSGNEQFF

V: TRBV5-1
size: -
J: TRBJ2-1
D: -
length: 15
DNA: TGCGCCAGCAGCTTGGTGGGAGTCGCGGGGAATGAGCAGTTCTTC
CDR3: CASSLVGVAGNEQFF

V: TRBV20-1
size: -
J: TRBJ2-1
D: TRBD1
length: 12
DNA: TGCAGTGCTGAGGGACAGGGCAATGAGCAGTTCTTC
CDR3: CSAEGQGNEQFF

V: TRBV7-9
size: few
J: TRBJ1-1
D: -
length: 13
DNA: TGTGCCAGCAGCTTAGAAGGGACGCTAAGGGCTTTCTTT
CDR3: CASSLEGTLRAFF

V: TRBV29-1
size: few
J: TRBJ2-1
D: -
length: 15
DNA: TGCAGCGTTGACTTGGACAGCGTCTCCTACAATGAGCAGTTCTTC
CDR3: CSVDLDSVSYNEQFF

V: TRBV7-2
size: few
J: TRBJ2-3
D: -
length: 16
DNA: TGTGCCAGCAGCTTACGGGGAGGTGGGGGGGCGGATACGCAGTATTTT
CDR3: CASSLRGGGGADTQYF

V: TRBV7-7
size: -
J: TRBJ1-1
D: -
length: 15
DNA: TGTGCTAGCAGCTTAGCGATGTCTTGCGACACTGAAGCTTTCTTT
CDR3: CASSLAMSCDTEAFF

V: TRBV30
size: -
J: TRBJ2-5
D: TRBD1
length: 13
DNA: TGTGCCTGGAGCGGACAGGGGATAGAGACCCAGTACTTC
CDR3: CAWSGQGIETQYF

V: TRBV6-5
size: few
J: TRBJ2-1
D: -
length: 11
DNA: TGTGCCAGCAGTTACGCGAATGAGCAGTTCTTC
CDR3: CASSYANEQFF

V: TRBV5-1
size: -
J: TRBJ2-2
D: -
length: 13
DNA: TGCGCCAGCAGCTCGGACCCCGGCGGGGAGCTGTTTTTT
CDR3: CASSSDPGGELFF

V: TRBV5-6
size: -
J: TRBJ2-5
D: TRBD2
length: 15
DNA: TGTGCCAGCAGTTTCGCTAGCGGGGGTAGTCAGACCCAGTACTTC
CDR3: CASSFASGGSQTQYF

V: TRBV5-1
size: -
J: TRBJ2-1
D: -
length: 16
DNA: TGCGCCAGCAGCTTGGAAGGAGCGGCTACCTACAATGAGCAGTTCTTC
CDR3: CASSLEGAATYNEQFF

V: TRBV5-1
size: -
J: TRBJ2-1
D: TRBD2
length: 16
DNA: TGCGCCAGCAGCTTGGACGGGAGGGTGGGTTTCTATGAGCAGTTCTTC
CDR3: CASSLDGRVGFYEQFF

V: TRBV11-2
size: few
J: TRBJ1-2
D: TRBD1
length: 16
DNA: TGTGCCAGCAGCTCCGACGGACAGGAGCGGTTGTATGGCTACACCTTC
CDR3: CASSSDGQERLYGYTF

V: TRBV20-1
size: few
J: TRBJ1-1
D: -
length: 12
DNA: TGCAGTGCTAGGAGGGTTAGCACTGAAGCTTTCTTT
CDR3: CSARRVSTEAFF

V: TRBV29-1
size: many
J: TRBJ1-4
D: -
length: 14
DNA: TGCAGCGCCGAGGGGTCCGGGCCTAATGAAAAACTGTTTTTT
CDR3: CSAEGSGPNEKLFF

V: TRBV7-9
size: -
J: TRBJ1-4
D: -
length: 16
DNA: TGTGCCAGCAGCTTTATTAGTAGCAGAGCTAATGAAAAACTGTTTTTT
CDR3: CASSFISSRANEKLFF

V: TRBV7-9
size: few
J: TRBJ2-2
D: -
length: 13
DNA: TGTGCCAGCAGCTTTGGGGCCACCGGGGAGCTGTTTTTT
CDR3: CASSFGATGELFF

V: TRBV12-3/TRBV12-4
size: many
J: TRBJ2-7
D: TRBD2
length: 14
DNA: TGTGCCAGCAGTTGGACTAGCGGGAGAGCCGAGCAGTACTTC
CDR3: CASSWTSGRAEQYF

V: TRBV7-9
size: few
J: TRBJ1-1
D: -
length: 14
DNA: TGTGCCAGCAGCCTCGTCAGGTTGAACACTGAAGCTTTCTTT
CDR3: CASSLVRLNTEAFF

V: TRBV5-6
size: -
J: TRBJ2-1
D: TRBD2
length: 15
DNA: TGTGCCAGCAGCTTGGGGACTAGCCCGGACAATGAGCAGTTCTTC
CDR3: CASSLGTSPDNEQFF

V: TRBV12-3/TRBV12-4
size: few
J: TRBJ2-3
D: -
length: 13
DNA: TGTGCCAGCACTAATAGGGACACAGATACGCAGTATTTT
CDR3: CASTNRDTDTQYF

V: TRBV3-1
size: many
J: TRBJ1-6
D: -
length: 13
DNA: TGTGCCAGCAGCCAGGGCAGGGATCCACCCCTCCACTTT
CDR3: CASSQGRDPPLHF

V: TRBV20-1
size: once
J: TRBJ2-7
D: -
length: 14
DNA: TGCAGTGCTAGTCCAGCTGGATGGATATACGAGCAGTACTTC
CDR3: CSASPAGWIYEQYF

V: TRBV27
size: few
J: TRBJ2-7
D: -
length: 15
DNA: TGTGCCAGCAGTTTATACGGGGGGCAGACCTACGAGCAGTACTTC
CDR3: CASSLYGGQTYEQYF

V: TRBV5-1
size: few
J: TRBJ1-4
D: TRBD1
length: 15
DNA: TGCGCCAGCAGCCCGACAGGGCAGCGGAATGAAAAACTGTTTTTT
CDR3: CASSPTGQRNEKLFF